This record concerns one T cell receptor (beta chain) sequence. This sample was included in a study of blood T cell repertoires in COVID-19. For the study at large: The origin of the acute and convalescent COVID-19 samples was the United States, Italy and Spain. The analysed material was cDNA or gDNA that came from T cells, B-cell-depleted T cells, or PBMCs.

Germline assignment: CDR1 SQVTM and CDR2 ANQGSEA. The V and J ends lost 6 bases and 1 base, in that order; junction bases with no gene match: 7. The CDR3 is 15 residues long. The authors' processing: Amplification from reference gene primers served as the basis for estimated nucleated cell counts. The assay was immunoSEQ multiplex PCR, and TCRdb's table has in-frame clones only and misses some. V, J and clone size were drawn from that table, and D and trimming were deduced from the DNA. The sample consists of around 150,000 clones, roughly 80% of them appearing once. Seattle patient enrollment occurred during active infection, with longitudinal follow-up thereafter.

Sequenced: peripheral blood. The TCR comes from a woman between 40 and 50 years old with COVID-19, enrolled during active disease. The gene calls are TRBV29-1 and TRBJ2-1; 9 nucleotides agree with TRBD1. DNA for the CDR3: TGCAGCGTCCCCGGGACAGGGTGGTCCTACAATGAGCAGTTCTTC. It yields the protein CSVPGTGWSYNEQFF.